The clone carrying this T cell receptor beta chain was detected a few times. Healthy individuals of Caucasian origin from Russia, aged roughly 6 to 100, served as donors. Each donor supplied roughly 9.2 milliliters of peripheral blood. This CDR3 has 12 amino acids. Germline V CDR1 and CDR2: SEHNR, FQNEAQ (reference sequence). V lost 2 bases, J lost 13 bases, and 12 bases lay in between. These data come from a study of blood T cells in healthy people across ages. Primers used in a second PCR of roughly 6 to 12 cycles were a sample-barcoded 5' primer and a J-beta primer mix. TCRdb re-called the 5' RACE reads through MiXCR, storing one row per CDR3 protein. The repertoire holds 1.5 million to 2 million distinct CDR3 sequences, with about 30% as singletons.

Sequenced input: blood. The gene calls are TRBV7-9 and TRBJ2-4; possible D gene TRBD2, 5 bases. The receptor was isolated from a woman aged 30 to 39 in good health. CDR3 residues: CASSLFLEEQYF. The CDR3, as DNA: TGTGCCAGCAGCTTATTCTTGGAGGAGCAGTACTTC.